The TCR beta chain under discussion was sequenced for a study of CD8 T cells in ankylosing spondylitis. Findings and limits, study-wide: Some motif variants had been reported before (in reactive arthritis synovial fluid and blood).

The table lists this clonotype with many counts. Its antigen is as yet unknown. V lost 6 bases to trimming and J lost 3 bases, with 18 bases between them. Germline V gene data show CDR1 as MNHEY and CDR2 as SMNVEV (reference sequence). The CDR3 is 16 residues long. TCRdb called the 5' RACE reads again in MiXCR, with one record for every CDR3 protein. The top ten hold approximately 4.8% of the sample, which has 200,000 to 250,000 distinct CDR3 sequences, around 8% seen once. The source of this sequence is a female donor with ankylosing spondylitis or in good health (not recorded which). V is TRBV27 and J is TRBJ2-1; maybe TRBD1 (5 bases). Sequencing was done on a sample of blood, either unsorted or a sorted T cell fraction (not recorded which). The CDR3 DNA sequence: TGTGCCAGCAGCTATCTAAAGGGGTTCTTCTACAATGAGCAGTTCTTC. It is translated as CASSYLKGFFYNEQFF.